This T cell receptor (beta chain) was profiled in a study of response to subunit inactivated influenza vaccine. General study points: The authors proposed limited new T cell recruitment per seasonal influenza vaccination.

From the RT-PCR reads, TCRdb called clonotypes with MiXCR, one entry per CDR3 protein. The profile covers under 750,000 distinct CDR3 sequences, with 10% to 15% appearing a single time and 9.5% to 13% taken by the ten largest. With regard to this clonotype: The antigen is unknown.

Trimming pared 4 bases from V and 6 bases from J, leaving 12 bases between. This CDR3 region has 13 residues. Germline V lookup: CDR1 ENHRY, CDR2 SYGVKD. The clonotype originates from a man aged 50-60 years who received an inactivated influenza vaccine. The V and J genes are TRBV10-3 and TRBJ1-1; D not resolved. The sample in question was PBMCs from blood, obtained on the day of vaccination. The CDR3, as DNA: TGTGCCATCAGTGTATCGATCTCCTCTGAAGCTTTCTTT. This codes for CAISVSISSEAFF.